This TCR beta chain is from a study of cytomegalovirus exposure and HLA in healthy donors. Concerning this clone itself: Its antigen remains unidentified.

Findings of the study overall: The study assumed roughly uniform donor sequencing depth for presence/absence analyses.

The study ran its PCR with 60 Vbeta and 13 Jbeta primers. Data came from immunoSEQ multiplex PCR; TCRdb stores just in-frame clones and leaves some out. The repertoire holds 100,000 to 150,000 clones, with roughly 76% as singletons. Sequenced input: PBMCs. The receptor comes from a woman in her 50s in good health and CMV-seronegative.

Written as DNA, the CDR3 is TGTGCCTGGAGTAAATATTCATTGGGAGGGACAGGGGTCGCAGATACGCAGTATTTT. Protein product: CAWSKYSLGGTGVADTQYF. The rearrangement uses TRBV30 and TRBJ2-3, with 10 bases lining up with TRBD1. The junction had 18 bases not matched to a gene; V was cut back by 2 bases and J by 4 bases. Germline CDR1 and CDR2: GTSNPN and SVGIG (reference sequence). CDR3 length: 19 residues. The complete variable domain, with remaining parts taken from reference TRBV30 and TRBJ2-3, reads SQTIHQWPATLVQPVGSPLSLECTVEGTSNPNLYWYRQAAGRGLQLLFYSVGIGQISSEVPQNLSASRPQDRQFILSSKKLLLSDSGFYLCAWSKYSLGGTGVADTQYFGPGTRLTVL.